This entry is about one TCR beta chain. The antigen remains undetermined. These data belong to a study of cytomegalovirus exposure and HLA in healthy donors. Study observations and caveats: Earlier analysis yielded a pattern in which most TCR beta V segments were productive about 90% or about 30% of the time. Presence/absence analyses assumed roughly uniform sequencing depth across donors, which may not hold. An analysis that came later showed most CMV-associated TCR beta chains appearing HLA-restricted.

Researchers ran the PCR with 60 Vbeta and 13 Jbeta primers. Using immunoSEQ multiplex PCR, the repertoire was profiled, and TCRdb retains in-frame clones only, with some absent. The sample has roughly 84,000 clones, 70% to 80% seen once. The specimen sequenced was PBMCs. This TCR was recovered from a man between 50 and 59 years old in good health and CMV-seronegative.

The CDR3 protein is CASRPGTGWGYTF. The CDR3 coding sequence is TGTGCCAGCAGGCCCGGGACAGGGTGGGGCTACACCTTC. The chain links TRBV6-5 to TRBJ1-2; 9 bases agree with TRBD1. Germline V CDR1 and CDR2: MNHEY, SVGAGI. The CDR3 consists of 13 residues. The J segment lost 8 bases and the V segment lost 6 bases, leaving 7 bases of the junction unmatched.